The 14 T cell receptor beta chains reported below all come from one sample, sequenced in a study of identical twins. TCRdb reprocessed the 5' RACE reads with MiXCR, giving one entry per CDR3 protein. The sample yields hundreds of thousands of distinct CDR3 sequences, around 6% seen once. Material: naive T cells sorted from blood. These TCRs come from a man between 18 and 29 years old in good health.

This clonotype was recorded a few times. The J gene is TRBJ2-1, the V gene TRBV2; no firm D call. CDR1 and CDR2 from the germline V gene are SNHLY and FYNNEI. With 4 bases removed from V and 0 bases from J, the gap between germline ends came to 10 bases. The CDR3 is 15 residues long. In DNA form, the CDR3 reads TGTGCCAGCAGTGTTGGAGCTACCTCCTACAATGAGCAGTTCTTC. The encoded protein is CASSVGATSYNEQFF.

This clonotype has ten or more counts. V is TRBV12-3 or TRBV12-4 and J is TRBJ2-5, with 8 bases identical to TRBD1. The V gene end was trimmed by 7 bases and the J gene end by 2 bases; junction bases not matched to a gene: 3. This CDR3 has 13 residues. CDR3 residues: CASTRGLQETQYF. The CDR3 region has the DNA TGTGCCAGCACCAGGGGGCTACAAGAGACCCAGTACTTC.

This clonotype was recorded at least ten times. The CDR3 bases are TGTGCCATCAGCAACCAAGAGACCCAGTACTTC. Its protein is CAISNQETQYF. The J gene is TRBJ2-5, the V gene TRBV10-3, with no clear D. Germline CDR1 ENHRY, CDR2 SYGVKD. V was pared by 6 bases and J by 0 bases, with 2 bases between. The CDR3 length is 11 residues.

This clonotype was detected many times. The rearrangement joins TRBV2 to TRBJ2-1; 12 bases align to TRBD2. The germline V gene encodes CDR1 SNHLY and CDR2 FYNNEI. This CDR3 has 15 amino acids. The trim removed 6 bases at V and 7 bases at J, leaving 7 bases unmatched. CDR3 amino acids: CASSHGLAGMNEQFF. The CDR3 DNA is TGTGCCAGCAGCCATGGACTAGCGGGAATGAATGAGCAGTTCTTC.

This clonotype was observed at least ten times. The chain carries TRBV6-6 and TRBJ2-7; a possible D gene is TRBD1 (6 bases). The CDR3 covers 13 residues. V was cut by 6 bases and J by 2 bases, with 11 bases left in between. Germline V lookup: CDR1 MNHNY, CDR2 SVGAGI (reference sequence). CDR3 sequence reads: CASSIRTAYEQYF. CDR3 bases: TGTGCCAGCAGCATCCGGACAGCCTACGAGCAGTACTTC.

This clonotype has only a few counts. The chain employs TRBV9 and TRBJ1-1; D call uncertain. CDR3 length equals 14 residues. Looked up from germline, CDR1 is SGDLS and CDR2 is YYNGEE. Trimming left V 0 bases short and J 4 bases short, with 10 bases between. The CDR3 spells CASSVVLGSTEAFF. For the CDR3, the DNA is TGTGCCAGCAGCGTAGTTTTAGGGAGCACTGAAGCTTTCTTT. The full variable domain, completed using reference TRBV9 and TRBJ1-1, is DSGVTQTPKHLITATGQRVTLRCSPRSGDLSVYWYQQSLDQGLQFLIQYYNGEERAKGNILERFSAQQFPDLHSELNLSSLELGDSALYFCASSVVLGSTEAFFGQGTRLTVV.

This clonotype was recorded at least ten times. The chain couples TRBV29-1 to TRBJ1-2; TRBD1 agrees at 7 bases. Trimming cost V 5 bases and J 8 bases; bases outside gene matches: 5. Germline CDR1 SQVTM, CDR2 ANQGSEA. CDR3 length: 11 residues. The CDR3 loop is CSVSQGGGYTF. The DNA of the CDR3 is TGCAGCGTTTCCCAGGGGGGAGGCTACACCTTC.

The chain joins TRBV11-3 to TRBJ1-2, with D uncertain. V was shortened by 4 bases and J by 3 bases, with 9 bases between the two germline ends. In germline, CDR1 is SGHNT, CDR2 YENEEA. The length of the CDR3 is 13 residues. This CDR3 reads CASSYDGHYGYTF. The CDR3 region has the DNA TGTGCCAGCAGCTACGACGGACACTATGGCTACACCTTC.

This clonotype was found a few times. The chain is built from TRBV5-1 and TRBJ2-3, with D perhaps TRBD1 (5 bases). The germline V gene encodes CDR1 SGHRS and CDR2 YFSETQ. This CDR3 is 15 amino acids long. V lost 3 bases to trimming and J lost 5 bases, with 16 bases between them. This chain's CDR3 is CASSSPTGRKDTQYF. DNA for the CDR3: TGCGCCAGCAGCTCCCCCACAGGTCGAAAAGATACGCAGTATTTT.

This clonotype occurred many times. V and J are TRBV29-1 and TRBJ2-3; the D call may be TRBD1 or TRBD2 (6 bases each). From germline, CDR1 is SQVTM and CDR2 ANQGSEA. V lost 8 bases and J 6 bases, leaving 27 bases between the germline ends. The CDR3 covers 16 residues. The CDR3 region is CSSDGGTDIFGDTQYF. The CDR3 bases are TGCAGCTCCGACGGGGGCACAGACATTTTTGGGGATACGCAGTATTTT.

This clonotype was observed many times. The chain combines TRBV12-3 or TRBV12-4 with TRBJ1-1; 8 bases map to TRBD1. Trimming removed 8 bases from V and 3 bases from J; junction bases left unmatched: 14. The CDR3 has 16 amino acids. The DNA of the CDR3 is TGTGCCAGCCCTATGGCAGGGGGCGAATCGGACACTGAAGCTTTCTTT. This encodes CASPMAGGESDTEAFF.

In its sample, this clonotype was seen a few times. No conserved phenylalanine or tryptophan is present at the end of the CDR3, so a read error is the likely explanation. The DNA is omitted, as the CDR3 cannot be located on it reliably, and the CDR3 follows TCRdb's listing. The V and J genes are TRBV28 and TRBJ2-7; the listed D gene, TRBD2, was not tested against the DNA. In germline, CDR1 is MDHEN, CDR2 SYDVKM. The CDR3 is 11 residues long, counting both termini. The CDR3 region is CASTAAGAEFL.

The chain employs TRBV12-3 or TRBV12-4 and TRBJ2-5, with a possible D match to TRBD1 (5 bases). V shed 7 bases and J shed 7 bases, with 16 bases lying between them. CDR3 length: 13 residues. CDR3 residues: CASTQGPLRTQYF. CDR3 nucleotides: TGTGCCAGCACCCAGGGTCCTTTAAGGACCCAGTACTTC.

The chain employs TRBV7-2 and TRBJ1-2, with 8 bases that match TRBD1. Germline V gene data show CDR1 as SGHTA and CDR2 as FQGNSA. V was clipped by 2 bases and J by 7 bases; unmatched bases: 9. The CDR3 covers 15 residues. The CDR3 spells CASSLSRTGKTGYTF. DNA of the CDR3: TGTGCCAGCAGCTTAAGTAGGACAGGGAAGACTGGCTACACCTTC.